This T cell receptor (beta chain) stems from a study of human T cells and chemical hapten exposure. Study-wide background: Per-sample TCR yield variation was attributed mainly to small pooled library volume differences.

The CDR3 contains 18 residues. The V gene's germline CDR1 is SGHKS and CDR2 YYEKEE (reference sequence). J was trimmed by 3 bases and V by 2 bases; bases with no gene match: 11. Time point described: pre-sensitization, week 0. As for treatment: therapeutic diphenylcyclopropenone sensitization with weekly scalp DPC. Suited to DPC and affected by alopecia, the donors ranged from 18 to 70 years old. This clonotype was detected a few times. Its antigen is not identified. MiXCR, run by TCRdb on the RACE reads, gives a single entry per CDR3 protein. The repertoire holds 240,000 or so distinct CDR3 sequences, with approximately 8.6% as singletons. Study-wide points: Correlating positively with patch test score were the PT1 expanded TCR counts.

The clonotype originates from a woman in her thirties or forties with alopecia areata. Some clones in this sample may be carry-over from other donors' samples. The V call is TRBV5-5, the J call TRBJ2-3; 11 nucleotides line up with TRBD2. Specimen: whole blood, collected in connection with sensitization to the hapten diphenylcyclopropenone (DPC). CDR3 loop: CASSLTKAGTSGTDTQYF. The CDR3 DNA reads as TGTGCCAGCAGCTTAACAAAAGCCGGGACTAGCGGTACAGATACGCAGTATTTT.